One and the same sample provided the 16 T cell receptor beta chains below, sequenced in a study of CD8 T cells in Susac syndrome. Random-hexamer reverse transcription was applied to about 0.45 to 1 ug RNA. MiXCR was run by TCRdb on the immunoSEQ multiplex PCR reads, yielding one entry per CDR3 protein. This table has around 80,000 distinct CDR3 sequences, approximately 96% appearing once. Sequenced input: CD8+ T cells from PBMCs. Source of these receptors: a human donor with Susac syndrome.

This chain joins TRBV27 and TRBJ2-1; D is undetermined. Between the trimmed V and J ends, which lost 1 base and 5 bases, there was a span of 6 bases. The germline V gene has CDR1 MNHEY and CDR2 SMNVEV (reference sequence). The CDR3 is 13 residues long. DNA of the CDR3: TGTGCCAGCAGTTTATGGTCCAACAATGAGCAGTTCTTC. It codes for CASSLWSNNEQFF.

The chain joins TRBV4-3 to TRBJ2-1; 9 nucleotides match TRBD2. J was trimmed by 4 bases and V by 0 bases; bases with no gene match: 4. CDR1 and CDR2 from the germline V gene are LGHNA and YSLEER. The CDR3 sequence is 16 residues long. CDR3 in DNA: TGCGCCAGCAGCCAAGAGGTAGCGGGGGTTTACAATGAGCAGTTCTTC. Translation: CASSQEVAGVYNEQFF.

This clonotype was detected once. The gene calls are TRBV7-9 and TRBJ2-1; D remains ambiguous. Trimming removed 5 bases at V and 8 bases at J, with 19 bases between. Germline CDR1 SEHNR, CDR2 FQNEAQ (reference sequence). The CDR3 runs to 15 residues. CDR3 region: CASSPYGLPFDEQFF. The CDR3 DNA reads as TGTGCCAGCAGCCCATACGGCCTTCCTTTCGATGAGCAGTTCTTC.

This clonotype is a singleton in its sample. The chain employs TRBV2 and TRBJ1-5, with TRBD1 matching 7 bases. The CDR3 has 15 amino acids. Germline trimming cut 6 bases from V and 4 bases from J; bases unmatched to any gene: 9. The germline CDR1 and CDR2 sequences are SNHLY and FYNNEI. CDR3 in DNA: TGTGCCAGCAGCGAGGGACAGCCAAGAAATCAGCCCCAGCATTTT. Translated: CASSEGQPRNQPQHF.

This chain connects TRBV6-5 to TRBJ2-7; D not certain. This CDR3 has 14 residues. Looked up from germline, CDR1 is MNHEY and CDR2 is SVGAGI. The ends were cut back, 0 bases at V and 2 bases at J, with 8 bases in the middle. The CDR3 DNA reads TGTGCCAGCAGTTACTCGTCTCCTGCCTACGAGCAGTACTTC. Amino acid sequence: CASSYSSPAYEQYF.

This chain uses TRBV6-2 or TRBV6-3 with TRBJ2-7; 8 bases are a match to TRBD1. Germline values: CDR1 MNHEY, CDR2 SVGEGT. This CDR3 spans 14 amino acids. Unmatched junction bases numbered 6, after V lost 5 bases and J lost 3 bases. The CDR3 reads CASSDRGGFYEQYF. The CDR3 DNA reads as TGTGCCAGCAGTGACAGGGGCGGGTTCTACGAGCAGTACTTC.

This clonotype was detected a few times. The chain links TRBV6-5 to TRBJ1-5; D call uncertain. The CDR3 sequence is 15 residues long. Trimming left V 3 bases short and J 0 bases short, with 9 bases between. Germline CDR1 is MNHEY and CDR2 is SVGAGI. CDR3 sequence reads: CASSYRQDSNQPQHF. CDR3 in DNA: TGTGCCAGCAGTTATAGGCAAGATAGCAATCAGCCCCAGCATTTT.

For the CDR3, the DNA is TGTGCCAGCAGTCCACCGGGCAATGAGCAGTTCTTC. Translating it yields CASSPPGNEQFF. The chain combines TRBV27 with TRBJ2-1; unclear D gene. The germline V and J ends were trimmed by 5 bases and 6 bases, with 8 bases remaining between them. The CDR3 is made up of 12 amino acids. CDR1 is MNHEY, CDR2 SMNVEV, per germline (reference sequence).

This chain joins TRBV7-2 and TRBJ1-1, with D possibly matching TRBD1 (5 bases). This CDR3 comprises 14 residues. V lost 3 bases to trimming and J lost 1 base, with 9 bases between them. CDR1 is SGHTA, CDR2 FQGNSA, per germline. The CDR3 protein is CASSFPGRNTEAFF. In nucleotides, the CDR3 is TGTGCCAGCAGCTTCCCAGGGCGGAACACTGAAGCTTTCTTT. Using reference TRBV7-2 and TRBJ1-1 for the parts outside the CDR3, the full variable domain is GAGVSQSPSNKVTEKGKDVELRCDPISGHTALYWYRQSLGQGLEFLIYFQGNSAPDKSGLPSDRFSAERTGGSVSTLTIQRTQQEDSAVYLCASSFPGRNTEAFFGQGTRLTVV.

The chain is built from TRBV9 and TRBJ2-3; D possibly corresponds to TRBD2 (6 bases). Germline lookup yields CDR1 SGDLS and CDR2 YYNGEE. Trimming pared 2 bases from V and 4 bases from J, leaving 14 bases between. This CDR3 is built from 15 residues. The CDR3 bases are TGTGCCAGCAGCGTGGGGGGAAGCGGTCCAGATACGCAGTATTTT. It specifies CASSVGGSGPDTQYF. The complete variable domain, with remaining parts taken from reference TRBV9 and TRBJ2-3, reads DSGVTQTPKHLITATGQRVTLRCSPRSGDLSVYWYQQSLDQGLQFLIQYYNGEERAKGNILERFSAQQFPDLHSELNLSSLELGDSALYFCASSVGGSGPDTQYFGPGTRLTVL.

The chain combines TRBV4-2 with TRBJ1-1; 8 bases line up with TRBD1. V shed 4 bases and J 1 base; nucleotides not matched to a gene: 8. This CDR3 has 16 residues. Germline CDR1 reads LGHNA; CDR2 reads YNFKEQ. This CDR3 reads CASSRLDRGTNTEAFF. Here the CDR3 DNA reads TGTGCCAGCAGCCGACTCGACAGGGGAACGAACACTGAAGCTTTCTTT.

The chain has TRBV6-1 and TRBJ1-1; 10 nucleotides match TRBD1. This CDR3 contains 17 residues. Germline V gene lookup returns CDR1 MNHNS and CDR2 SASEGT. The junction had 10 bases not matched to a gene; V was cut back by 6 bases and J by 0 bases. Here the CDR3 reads CASSQLTGGAVNTEAFF. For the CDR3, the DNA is TGTGCCAGCAGCCAATTGACAGGGGGCGCGGTGAACACTGAAGCTTTCTTT.

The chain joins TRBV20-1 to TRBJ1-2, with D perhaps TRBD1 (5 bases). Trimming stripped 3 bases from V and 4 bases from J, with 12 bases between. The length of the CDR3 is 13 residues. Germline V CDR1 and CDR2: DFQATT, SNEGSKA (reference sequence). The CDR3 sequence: CSARDWGSYGYTF. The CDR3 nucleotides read TGCAGTGCTAGGGATTGGGGGTCCTATGGCTACACCTTC.

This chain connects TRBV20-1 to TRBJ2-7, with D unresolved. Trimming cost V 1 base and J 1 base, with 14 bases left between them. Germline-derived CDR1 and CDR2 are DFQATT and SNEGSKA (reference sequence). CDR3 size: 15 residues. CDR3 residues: CSARVRTDQSYEQYV. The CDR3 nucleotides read TGCAGTGCTAGAGTTCGTACAGACCAATCCTACGAGCAGTACGTC.

In nucleotides, the CDR3 is TGTGCCACCAGCAGAGTACAGGGGGAAACCGGGGAGCTGTTTTTT. The encoded protein is CATSRVQGETGELFF. This sequence joins TRBV15 and TRBJ2-2, with TRBD1 matching over 8 bases. V was pared by 1 base and J by 5 bases, with 3 bases of the junction left unmatched. Germline V gene lookup returns CDR1 LNHNV and CDR2 YYDKDF (reference sequence). There are 15 residues in the CDR3.

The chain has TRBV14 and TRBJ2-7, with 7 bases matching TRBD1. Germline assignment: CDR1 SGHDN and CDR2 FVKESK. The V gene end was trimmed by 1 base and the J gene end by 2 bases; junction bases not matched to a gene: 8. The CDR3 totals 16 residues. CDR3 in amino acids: CASSQGGWDSTYEQYF. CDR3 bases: TGTGCCAGCAGCCAAGGTGGGTGGGACAGTACCTACGAGCAGTACTTC.